These 12 T cell receptor beta chains were sequenced from one sample in a study of blood T cells in healthy people across ages. A second roughly 7 to 12 cycle PCR used barcoded and J-beta primers. TCRdb recomputed calls from the 5' RACE reads with MiXCR, one row per CDR3 protein. The sample lists hundreds of thousands of distinct CDR3 sequences; about 28% were seen once. The sequencing sample was made of blood. The origin of the receptors is a woman older than 75 in good health.

This clonotype occurred many times. The chain carries TRBV24-1 and TRBJ2-3; 9 bases agree with TRBD1. The CDR3 is 19 residues long. The trim removed 2 bases at V and 0 bases at J, leaving 11 bases unmatched. Germline V gene data show CDR1 as KGHDR and CDR2 as SFDVKD. CDR3 sequence reads: CATSDSIHPGQGSTDTQYF. CDR3 nucleotide sequence: TGTGCCACCAGTGATTCCATCCATCCGGGACAGGGAAGCACAGATACGCAGTATTTT.

This clonotype occurred a few times. A much larger clone lies one base from this, so it may be a read error. The V and J genes are TRBV27 and TRBJ2-7; a possible D gene is TRBD1 (5 bases). Trimming left V 2 bases short and J 7 bases short, with 18 bases between. Germline CDR1 is MNHEY and CDR2 is SMNVEV (reference sequence). This CDR3 spans 15 amino acids. In DNA, the CDR3 is TGTGCCAGCAGTTTAATGGGGCCACTTTACAATGAGCAGTACTTC. Encoded protein: CASSLMGPLYNEQYF.

This clonotype was seen only a few times. Being one base from a much bigger clone, this may be a read error. The genes are TRBV4-3 and TRBJ2-5; 7 nucleotides match TRBD1. Germline-derived CDR1 and CDR2 are LGHNA and YSLEER. This CDR3 spans 16 amino acids. With V trimmed by 0 bases and J by 11 bases, 15 bases remained unmatched. The CDR3 nucleotides are TGCGCCAGCAGCCAAGATGCAGGGGGTTGGGGTAATGAGCAGTACTTC. Its translation: CASSQDAGGWGNEQYF.

Comments on this clonotype: An end of the junction does not agree with germline; a read error may underlie this. V and J are TRBV9 and TRBJ1-1; no firm D call. Germline V lookup: CDR1 SGDLS, CDR2 YYNGEE. The CDR3 length is 13 residues. CDR3 sequence: CANSGVLGTEAFF. CDR3 in DNA: TGTGCCAACAGCGGGGTGCTTGGGACTGAAGCTTTCTTT.

The sample holds many counts of this clonotype. CDR3 in DNA: TGCAGTGCTGGCCGGGACAGTAATTCACCCCTCCACTTT. Translating it yields CSAGRDSNSPLHF. This chain uses TRBV20-1 with TRBJ1-6, with 7 bases lining up with TRBD1. This CDR3 comprises 13 residues. From germline, CDR1 is DFQATT and CDR2 SNEGSKA (reference sequence). V trimming: 5 bases; J trimming: 6 bases; junction bases outside the gene matches: 4.

This clonotype was seen at least ten times. The J gene is TRBJ2-3, the V gene TRBV9; the match to TRBD2 covers 8 bases. Germline V CDR1 and CDR2: SGDLS, YYNGEE. V lost 0 bases to trimming and J lost 3 bases; unmatched junction nucleotides: 6. This CDR3 is 16 amino acids long. CDR3 nucleotides: TGTGCCAGCAGCGTAGCCGACGGGGGGGCAACAGATACGCAGTATTTT. Amino acids: CASSVADGGATDTQYF.

There are many counts of this clonotype. This chain uses TRBV20-1 with TRBJ2-5; 16 bases line up with TRBD2. Per germline, CDR1 DFQATT and CDR2 SNEGSKA (reference sequence). J gave up 5 bases and V 5 bases, and 5 bases lay outside the gene matches. The CDR3 is 15 residues long. The CDR3 DNA sequence: TGCAGTGCTCCCGGGACTAGCGGGGGGGGGGAGACCCAGTACTTC. Translated, it gives CSAPGTSGGGETQYF.

Turning to this clonotype: A much larger clonotype is one base distant, so this may be a read error. The chain links TRBV4-2 to TRBJ2-5; no firm D call. Germline CDR1 and CDR2: LGHNA and YNFKEQ. Trimming pared 0 bases from V and 11 bases from J, leaving 16 bases between. This CDR3 is 14 amino acids long. The CDR3 DNA sequence: TGTGCCAGCAGCCAAGAGGCCGGAGCCTACGGGCAGTACTTC. Translating it yields CASSQEAGAYGQYF.

This clonotype was counted only a few times. The chain is built from TRBV20-1 and TRBJ2-2; the D is unclear. Germline values: CDR1 DFQATT, CDR2 SNEGSKA (reference sequence). This CDR3 comprises 14 residues. V dropped 3 bases and J dropped 2 bases, with 10 bases sitting between them. DNA for the CDR3: TGCAGTGCTAGCGTGGACGGAAACACCGGGGAGCTGTTTTTT. Translation: CSASVDGNTGELFF.

Points on this clonotype: A clone one base away is much larger, so this may be a read error. The V gene is TRBV10-3, the J gene TRBJ1-5; the match to TRBD1 covers 8 bases. Germline V gene data show CDR1 as ENHRY and CDR2 as SYGVKD. This CDR3 is 13 amino acids long. The CDR3 nucleotides read TGTACCACGGCGGACAGGGAGGATCAGCCCCAGCATTTT. Protein product: CTTADREDQPQHF.

As to this clonotype: This may be a read error, as it is one base from a much larger clone. The rearrangement joins TRBV6-1 to TRBJ2-5; TRBD1 agrees at 7 bases. Germline loops: CDR1 MNHNS, CDR2 SASEGT. The CDR3 runs 15 residues. V shed 6 bases, J shed 11 bases, and the junction held 18 bases outside the gene matches. CDR3 protein: CASSSGQVNYNEQYF. The CDR3 nucleotides read TGTGCCAGCAGCTCCGGACAGGTTAATTACAATGAGCAGTACTTC.

In its sample, this clonotype was seen many times. The chain is built from TRBV18 and TRBJ2-5, with 13 bases identical to TRBD2. The CDR3 is 16 residues long. V lost 2 bases to trimming and J lost 5 bases; unmatched junction nucleotides: 5. Germline V gene sequence: CDR1 KGHSH, CDR2 LQKENI. The CDR3 here is CASSPGLAGERETQYF. The CDR3 bases are TGTGCCAGCTCACCAGGACTAGCGGGGGAGCGGGAGACCCAGTACTTC.